This T cell receptor beta chain was sequenced in a study of blood T cell repertoires in COVID-19. Study-wide background: Samples of COVID-19 (acute and convalescent) were obtained from the United States, Italy and Spain.

The trim removed 1 base at V and 8 bases at J, leaving 10 bases unmatched. The length of the CDR3 is 16 residues. The germline V gene encodes CDR1 LGHDT and CDR2 YNNKEL (reference sequence). Assay used: immunoSEQ multiplex PCR; TCRdb lists only in-frame clones, some missing. There are some 150,000 clones in the sample; approximately 78% occur only once, and 3.5% to 5% lies in the top ten. The TCR sequence derives from a woman aged 80 or over with acute or convalescent COVID-19. This chain uses TRBV3-1 (or the pseudogene TRBV3-2) with TRBJ2-1, with 8 bases lining up with TRBD2. The sample was peripheral blood. CDR3 sequence (DNA): TGTGCCAGCAGCCAAGGACTAGCGAACCCTTTCTATGAGCAGTTCTTC. Its protein product is CASSQGLANPFYEQFF.